Reported below is one T cell receptor beta chain. Its antigen is not known. Before the COVID-19 pandemic, during about 2011-2019, CD4+ T cells were taken from unexposed donors. The cells were cultured for about ten days before CD4+ T cells were isolated. Fresh IL-2 medium replaced half the medium on days 3 and 7. The sample is drawn from a study of CD4 T cells in relation to SARS-CoV-2 and coronaviruses. For the study at large: TCR beta CDR3s were sequenced after approximately ten-day antigen culture of PBMCs. Controls used an HIV-1 Nef peptide pool or no peptide.

The CDR3 spans 13 residues. Trimming stripped 6 bases from V and 2 bases from J, with 9 bases between. Germline V gives CDR1 MNHEY, CDR2 SMNVEV (reference sequence). Sequenced by immunoSEQ multiplex PCR; TCRdb stores in-frame clones only, minus some. The table shows 14,000 or so clones, with approximately 78% occurring only once. Study observations and caveats: Each donor contributed either pre-pandemic or post-infection samples, not both.

The rearrangement joins TRBV27 to TRBJ2-3; possibly TRBD2 for D (5 bases). The sequenced material came from CD4+ T cells from PBMCs, cultured in vitro. The receptor was derived from a human donor in good health. CDR3 loop: CASRRGSTDTQYF. Written as DNA, the CDR3 is TGTGCCAGCAGGCGAGGGTCCACAGATACGCAGTATTTT.